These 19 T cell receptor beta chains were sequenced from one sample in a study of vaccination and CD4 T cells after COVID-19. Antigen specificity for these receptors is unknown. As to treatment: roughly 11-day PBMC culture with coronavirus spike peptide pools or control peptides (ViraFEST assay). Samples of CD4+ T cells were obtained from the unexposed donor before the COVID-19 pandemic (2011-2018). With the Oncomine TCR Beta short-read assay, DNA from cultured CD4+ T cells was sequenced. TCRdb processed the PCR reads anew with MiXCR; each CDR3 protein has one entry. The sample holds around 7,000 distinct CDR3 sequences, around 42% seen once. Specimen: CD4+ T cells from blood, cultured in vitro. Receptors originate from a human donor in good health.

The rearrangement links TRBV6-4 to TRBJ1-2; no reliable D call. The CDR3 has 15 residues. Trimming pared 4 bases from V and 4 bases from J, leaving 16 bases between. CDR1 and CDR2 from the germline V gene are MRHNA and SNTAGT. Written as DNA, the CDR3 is TGTGCCAGCAGTGTATCTTGGGGAGACGGCTATGGCTACACCTTC. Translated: CASSVSWGDGYGYTF.

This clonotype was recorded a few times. The CDR3 loop reads CATSEAGQNTDTQYF. The DNA for the CDR3 is TGTGCCACCAGTGAAGCGGGACAGAACACAGATACGCAGTATTTT. The chain is built from TRBV24-1 and TRBJ2-3; the D gene could be TRBD1 or TRBD2 (7 bases each). The CDR3 is made up of 15 amino acids. The germline V gene encodes CDR1 KGHDR and CDR2 SFDVKD. V was pared by 4 bases and J by 2 bases, with 12 bases between.

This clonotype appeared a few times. As DNA, the CDR3 is TGTGCCAGCAGCTCCCCCCATGCGGGGGGGCTGGAGACCCAGTACTTC. It specifies CASSSPHAGGLETQYF. The V gene is TRBV11-1, the J gene TRBJ2-5; 9 nucleotides line up with TRBD2. Germline-derived CDR1 and CDR2 are SGHAT and FQDESV (reference sequence). The CDR3 covers 16 residues. The V and J ends lost 4 bases and 5 bases, in that order; junction bases with no gene match: 11.

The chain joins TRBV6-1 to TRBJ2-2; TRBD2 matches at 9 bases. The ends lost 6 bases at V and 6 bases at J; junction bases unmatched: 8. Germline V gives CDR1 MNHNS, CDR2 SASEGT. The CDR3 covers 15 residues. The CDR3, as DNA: TGTGCCAGCAGACCCCCTATAGCGGGGGCCGGGGAGCTGTTTTTT. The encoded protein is CASRPPIAGAGELFF.

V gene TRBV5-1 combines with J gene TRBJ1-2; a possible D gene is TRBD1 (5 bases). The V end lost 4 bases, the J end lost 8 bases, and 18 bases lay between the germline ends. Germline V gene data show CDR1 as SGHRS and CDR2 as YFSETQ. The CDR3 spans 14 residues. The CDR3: CASSQSDTEGGYTF. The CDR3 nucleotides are TGCGCCAGCAGCCAGTCCGATACCGAGGGGGGCTACACCTTC.

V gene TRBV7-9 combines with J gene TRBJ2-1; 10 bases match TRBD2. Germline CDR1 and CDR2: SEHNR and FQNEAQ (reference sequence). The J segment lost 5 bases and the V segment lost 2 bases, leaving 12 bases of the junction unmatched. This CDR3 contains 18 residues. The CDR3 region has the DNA TGTGCCAGCAGCTTAAAGCGGGGGGGCCGATCCATCCACAATGAGCAGTTCTTC. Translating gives CASSLKRGGRSIHNEQFF.

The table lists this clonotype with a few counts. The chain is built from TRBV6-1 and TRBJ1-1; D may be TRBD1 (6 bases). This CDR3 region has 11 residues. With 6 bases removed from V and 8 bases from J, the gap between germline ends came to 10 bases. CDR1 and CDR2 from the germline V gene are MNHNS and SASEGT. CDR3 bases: TGTGCCAGCAGCCAGGGGCCCGAAGCTTTCTTT. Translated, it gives CASSQGPEAFF.

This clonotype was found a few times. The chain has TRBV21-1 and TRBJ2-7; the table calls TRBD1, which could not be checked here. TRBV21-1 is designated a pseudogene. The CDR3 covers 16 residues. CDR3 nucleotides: TGTGCCAGCAGCAAAGGAATCGGCAGGGGGCTCGGCGAGCAGTACTTC. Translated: CASSKGIGRGLGEQYF.

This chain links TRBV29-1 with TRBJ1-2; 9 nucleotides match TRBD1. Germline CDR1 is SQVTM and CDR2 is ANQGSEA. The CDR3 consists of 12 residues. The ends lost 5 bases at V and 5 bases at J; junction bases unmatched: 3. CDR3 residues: CSVNDRGYGYTF. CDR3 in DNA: TGCAGCGTTAATGACAGGGGGTATGGCTACACCTTC.

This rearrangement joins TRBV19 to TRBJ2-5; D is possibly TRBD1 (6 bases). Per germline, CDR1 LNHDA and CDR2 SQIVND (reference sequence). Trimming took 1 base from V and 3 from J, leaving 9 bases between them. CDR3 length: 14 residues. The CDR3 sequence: CASSIVYREETQYF. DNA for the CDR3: TGTGCCAGTAGTATAGTCTACAGGGAAGAGACCCAGTACTTC.

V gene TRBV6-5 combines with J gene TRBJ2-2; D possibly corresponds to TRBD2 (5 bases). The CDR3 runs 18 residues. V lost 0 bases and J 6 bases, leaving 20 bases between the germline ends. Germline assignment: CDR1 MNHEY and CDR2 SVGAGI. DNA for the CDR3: TGTGCCAGCAGTTACTCTGGCCTAGCCGTAACCTCCCCCGGGGAGCTGTTTTTT. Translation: CASSYSGLAVTSPGELFF.

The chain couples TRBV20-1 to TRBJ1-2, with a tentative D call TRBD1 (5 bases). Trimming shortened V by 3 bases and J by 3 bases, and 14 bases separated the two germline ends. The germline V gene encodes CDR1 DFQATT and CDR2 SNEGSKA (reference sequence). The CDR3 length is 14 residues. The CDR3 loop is CSARAQRDHYGYTF. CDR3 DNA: TGCAGTGCTAGGGCGCAGCGGGACCACTATGGCTACACCTTC.

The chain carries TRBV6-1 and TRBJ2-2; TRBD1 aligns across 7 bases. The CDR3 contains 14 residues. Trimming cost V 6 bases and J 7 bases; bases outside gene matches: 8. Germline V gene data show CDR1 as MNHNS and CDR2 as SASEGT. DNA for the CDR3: TGTGCCAGCAGAGACGACAGGGATATCGGGGAGCTGTTTTTT. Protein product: CASRDDRDIGELFF.

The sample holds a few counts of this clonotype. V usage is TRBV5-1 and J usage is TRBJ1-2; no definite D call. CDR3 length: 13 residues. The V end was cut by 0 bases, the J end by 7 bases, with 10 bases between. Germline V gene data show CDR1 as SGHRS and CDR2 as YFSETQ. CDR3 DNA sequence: TGCGCCAGCAGCTTGGGACTCATGCCTGGCTACACCTTC. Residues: CASSLGLMPGYTF.

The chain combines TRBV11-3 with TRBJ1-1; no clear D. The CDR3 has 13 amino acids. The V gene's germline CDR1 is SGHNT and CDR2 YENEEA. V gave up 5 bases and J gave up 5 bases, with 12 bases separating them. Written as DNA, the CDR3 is TGTGCCAGCAGCATAGGGAGGTGGACTGAAGCTTTCTTT. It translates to CASSIGRWTEAFF. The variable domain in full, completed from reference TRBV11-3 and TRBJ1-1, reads EAGVVQSPRYKIIEKKQPVAFWCNPISGHNTLYWYLQNLGQGPELLIRYENEEAVDDSQLPKDRFSAERLKGVDSTLKIQPAELGDSAVYLCASSIGRWTEAFFGQGTRLTVV.

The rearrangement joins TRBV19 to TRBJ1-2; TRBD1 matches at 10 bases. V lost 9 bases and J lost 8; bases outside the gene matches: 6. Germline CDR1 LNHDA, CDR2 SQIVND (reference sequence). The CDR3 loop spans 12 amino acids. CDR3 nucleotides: TGTGCCAGCACCAGGGACAGGGGCGGCTACACCTTC. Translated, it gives CASTRDRGGYTF.

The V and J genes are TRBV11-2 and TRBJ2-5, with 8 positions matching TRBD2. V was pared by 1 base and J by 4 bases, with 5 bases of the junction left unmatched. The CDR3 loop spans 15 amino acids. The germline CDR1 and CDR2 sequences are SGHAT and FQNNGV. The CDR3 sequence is CASSLVSGGVETQYF. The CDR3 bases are TGTGCCAGCAGCTTAGTTTCCGGGGGGGTAGAGACCCAGTACTTC.

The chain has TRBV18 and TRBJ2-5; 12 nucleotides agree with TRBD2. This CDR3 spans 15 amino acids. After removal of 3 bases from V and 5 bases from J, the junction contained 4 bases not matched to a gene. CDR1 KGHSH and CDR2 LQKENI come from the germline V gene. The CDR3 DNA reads TGTGCCAGCTCACCGGCGACTAGCGGGGGCGAGACCCAGTACTTC. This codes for CASSPATSGGETQYF.

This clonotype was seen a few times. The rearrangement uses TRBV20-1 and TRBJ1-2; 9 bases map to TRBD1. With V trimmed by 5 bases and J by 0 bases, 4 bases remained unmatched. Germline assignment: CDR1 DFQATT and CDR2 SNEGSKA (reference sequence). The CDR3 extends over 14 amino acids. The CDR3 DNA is TGCAGTGCTCCAGGGACAGGGACTAACTATGGCTACACCTTC. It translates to CSAPGTGTNYGYTF.